The 17 T cell receptor beta chains given below trace back to one sample, sequenced in a study of T cells after yellow fever vaccination. TCRdb fed the 5' RACE reads into MiXCR, producing one record per CDR3 protein. Among some 250,000 distinct CDR3 sequences listed, about 7.1% were seen once. Material: CD4+ T cells sorted from PBMCs, obtained 15 days after the yellow fever booster vaccination. These receptors all come from a man younger than 45 who received the YFV17D yellow fever vaccine.

A few counts support this clonotype. The chain recombines TRBV7-9 with TRBJ1-3; weak D call: TRBD1 (5 bases). CDR1 SEHNR and CDR2 FQNEAQ come from the germline V gene (reference sequence). The CDR3 runs 14 residues. V was cut by 4 bases and J by 5 bases, with 12 bases left in between. The CDR3 DNA reads as TGTGCCAGCAGCTCCCCCGGGGCGAGAAACACCATATATTTT. Amino acid sequence: CASSSPGARNTIYF. The full variable domain, with the rest looked up from reference TRBV7-9 and TRBJ1-3, is DTGVSQNPRHKITKRGQNVTFRCDPISEHNRLYWYRQTLGQGPEFLTYFQNEAQLEKSRLLSDRFSAERPKGSFSTLEIQRTEQGDSAMYLCASSSPGARNTIYFGEGSWLTVV.

Concerning this clonotype itself: Just one base apart from a much larger clone, this may be a read error. The chain joins TRBV4-2 to TRBJ1-1; D gene unclear. V lost 0 bases and J 1 base, leaving 9 bases between the germline ends. The germline gives CDR1 LGHNA, CDR2 YNFKEQ. The CDR3 is 15 amino acids. The CDR3 loop is CASSQDCGPNTEAFF. DNA for the CDR3: TGTGCCAGCAGCCAAGATTGCGGACCGAACACTGAAGCTTTCTTT.

The chain has TRBV5-4 and TRBJ2-7; a possible D gene is TRBD1 (6 bases). The CDR3 extends over 15 amino acids. Germline V gene sequence: CDR1 SGHNT, CDR2 YYREEE (reference sequence). V dropped 3 bases and J dropped 3 bases, with 16 bases sitting between them. CDR3 loop: CASSSVDRKGYEQYF. The CDR3 bases are TGTGCCAGCAGCTCGGTGGACAGAAAGGGCTACGAGCAGTACTTC.

With respect to this clonotype: A junction end diverges from the germline sequence, so it may reflect a read error. The chain joins TRBV6-5 to TRBJ1-1, with D hard to call. Germline V gene data show CDR1 as MNHEY and CDR2 as SVGAGI. The CDR3 spans 15 residues. The chain's CDR3 is CASSLGRRLKTEAFF. CDR3 nucleotide sequence: TGTGCCAGCAGTTTAGGACGGAGATTGAAGACTGAAGCTTTCTTT.

The chain joins TRBV7-2 to TRBJ2-1; D uncertain. Trimming removed 5 bases from V and 5 bases from J, with 13 bases in between. The germline V gene has CDR1 SGHTA and CDR2 FQGNSA. The CDR3 length is 14 residues. The CDR3: CASSLLLGHNEQFF. Here the CDR3 DNA reads TGTGCCAGCAGCCTCCTATTGGGCCACAATGAGCAGTTCTTC.

The rearrangement links TRBV7-8 to TRBJ2-1; the D is unclear. Deletions cut 7 bases from V and 4 bases from J, with 20 bases between. The CDR3 length is 16 residues. Germline values: CDR1 SGHVS, CDR2 FQNEAQ. CDR3 residues: CASIPLRPSRYNEQFF. The CDR3 DNA follows: TGTGCCAGCATCCCGTTACGCCCAAGTAGGTACAATGAGCAGTTCTTC.

This clonotype appeared many times. The rearrangement joins TRBV7-9 to TRBJ2-3, with D tentatively TRBD2 (6 bases). The germline CDR1 and CDR2 sequences are SEHNR and FQNEAQ (reference sequence). The ends were cut back, 1 base at V and 2 bases at J, with 10 bases in the middle. The CDR3 has 15 amino acids. The CDR3 DNA reads TGTGCCAGCAGCTTAGGCGGGGCGGTCACAGATACGCAGTATTTT. Amino acids: CASSLGGAVTDTQYF.

This clonotype was seen only a few times. This chain connects TRBV28 to TRBJ1-4; D gene ambiguous. Germline-derived CDR1 and CDR2 are MDHEN and SYDVKM. The V and J ends lost 5 bases and 3 bases respectively, with 13 bases between them. The CDR3 has 15 amino acids. The CDR3 bases are TGTGCCAGCAGTGATTTGAGGCCGGCTAATGAAAAACTGTTTTTT. Protein sequence: CASSDLRPANEKLFF.

The chain uses TRBV10-3 and TRBJ2-7, with D perhaps assigned TRBD1 or TRBD2 (5 bases each). Trimming shortened V by 6 bases and J by 2 bases, and 14 bases separated the two germline ends. The CDR3 has 14 residues. Germline CDR1 reads ENHRY; CDR2 reads SYGVKD. The CDR3 DNA is TGTGCCATCAGGAATCCCGGGACCCCCTACGAGCAGTACTTC. It is translated as CAIRNPGTPYEQYF.

There are a few counts of this clonotype. The chain joins TRBV6-1 to TRBJ2-5; perhaps TRBD2 as D (5 bases). The V gene lost 6 bases and the J gene lost 4 bases, with 12 bases spanning the gap. The length of the CDR3 is 13 residues. Germline lookup yields CDR1 MNHNS and CDR2 SASEGT. The CDR3 protein is CASRTLGRETQYF. CDR3 DNA: TGTGCCAGCAGAACACTAGGAAGAGAGACCCAGTACTTC.

This clonotype was recorded many times. A junction boundary mismatches the germline segment, possibly from a read error. The rearrangement uses TRBV5-1 and TRBJ2-3; TRBD2 aligns across 9 bases. The CDR3 runs 14 residues. Germline V CDR1 and CDR2: SGHRS, YFSETQ. The CDR3 loop reads CASSQREGTDTQYF. CDR3 in DNA: TGTGCCAGCAGCCAGCGGGAGGGCACAGATACGCAGTATTTT.

The chain employs TRBV10-3 and TRBJ2-3; D remains ambiguous. Germline lookup yields CDR1 ENHRY and CDR2 SYGVKD. The CDR3 spans 18 residues. Between the trimmed V and J ends, which lost 0 bases and 0 bases, there was a span of 16 bases. CDR3 nucleotide sequence: TGTGCCATCAGTGAGTCGAGAAACAGCAGATCTAGCACAGATACGCAGTATTTT. It codes for CAISESRNSRSSTDTQYF.

This clonotype was seen more than once but under ten times. The chain uses TRBV10-3 and TRBJ2-3; unclear D gene. Germline lookup yields CDR1 ENHRY and CDR2 SYGVKD. V gave up 4 bases and J gave up 4 bases, with 9 bases separating them. This CDR3 contains 13 residues. CDR3 bases: TGTGCCATCAGTGTTAATGCCGCAGATACGCAGTATTTT. It specifies CAISVNAADTQYF.

This clonotype was counted many times. The V gene is TRBV10-3, the J gene TRBJ2-4; D might be TRBD2 (5 bases). The V gene's germline CDR1 is ENHRY and CDR2 SYGVKD. The CDR3 has 13 amino acids. The V end was cut by 0 bases, the J end by 6 bases, with 6 bases between. The CDR3 spells CAISESRGNIQYF. CDR3 in DNA: TGTGCCATCAGTGAGTCCCGGGGAAACATTCAGTACTTC.

The rearrangement links TRBV27 to TRBJ2-1; 9 bases match TRBD2. Germline V CDR1 and CDR2: MNHEY, SMNVEV (reference sequence). V gave up 2 bases and J gave up 7 bases; unmatched junction bases: 12. CDR3 size: 17 residues. DNA for the CDR3: TGTGCCAGCAGTTTAGTTGCGGGAGGGTCGGGGGGGAATGAGCAGTTCTTC. Amino acid sequence: CASSLVAGGSGGNEQFF.

This clonotype showed up just a few times. The gene calls are TRBV6-2 or TRBV6-3 and TRBJ2-7; the D gene could be TRBD1 or TRBD2 (5 bases each). The germline V gene has CDR1 MNHEY and CDR2 SVGEGT. V was cut by 4 bases and J by 0 bases, with 13 bases left in between. The CDR3 has 15 residues. The CDR3 sequence is CASSLDGTSSYEQYF. In nucleotides, the CDR3 is TGTGCCAGCAGTTTGGACGGGACCAGCTCCTACGAGCAGTACTTC.

For this clonotype: The junction does not match germline at one end; this may be a read error. CDR3 sequence (DNA): TGCGCCAGCAGCCAAGTCGGGCCGGGACAGGGTGGATACACCATATATTTT. Translation gives CASSQVGPGQGGYTIYF. The chain employs TRBV4-3 and TRBJ1-3, with 9 bases aligning to TRBD1. Germline loops: CDR1 LGHNA, CDR2 YSLEER. The CDR3 has 17 residues.